These 19 T cell receptor beta chains share one sample of origin, sequenced in a study of blood T cell repertoires in COVID-19. Measured with immunoSEQ multiplex PCR; TCRdb has only the in-frame clones, and not every one. This repertoire shows fewer than 350,000 clones, around 81% found once; its top ten account for around 3.2%. The sequenced material came from peripheral blood. All receptors come from a woman aged 55-75 years with active or convalescent COVID-19.

This clone was counted between two and nine times. V is TRBV10-3 and J is TRBJ2-7; D might be TRBD1 (6 bases). Deletions cut 2 bases from V and 5 bases from J, with 16 bases between. The CDR3 extends over 15 amino acids. Germline values: CDR1 ENHRY, CDR2 SYGVKD. CDR3 loop: CAISEGKGGLDEQYF. In nucleotides, the CDR3 is TGTGCCATCAGTGAGGGGAAAGGGGGATTAGACGAGCAGTACTTC.

This chain links TRBV19 with TRBJ2-2; TRBD1 aligns across 7 bases. V shed 2 bases, J shed 4 bases, and the junction held 1 base outside the gene matches. The CDR3 is 14 amino acids. The germline gives CDR1 LNHDA, CDR2 SQIVND (reference sequence). The DNA for the CDR3 is TGTGCCAGTAGTATACAGGGGGTCACCGGGGAGCTGTTTTTT. It yields the protein CASSIQGVTGELFF.

The rearrangement joins TRBV5-6 to TRBJ1-2, with 8 bases aligning to TRBD1. This CDR3 has 13 residues. Germline CDR1 and CDR2: SGHDT and YYEEEE. Trimming took 3 bases from V and 8 from J; bases not matched to a gene: 6. As DNA, the CDR3 is TGTGCCAGCAGCTGGACAGGGCGCCGGGGCTACACCTTC. It specifies CASSWTGRRGYTF.

J is TRBJ2-5 and V is TRBV9; 11 positions match TRBD2. V lost 3 bases to trimming and J lost 5 bases; unmatched junction nucleotides: 9. CDR1 is SGDLS and CDR2 is YYNGEE in the germline V gene. The CDR3 loop spans 16 amino acids. The CDR3 DNA sequence: TGTGCCAGCAGCGGTTTAGCGGGGGGGCCTGGGGAGACCCAGTACTTC. This translates into CASSGLAGGPGETQYF.

The CDR3 sequence: CASSVATGSGANVLTF. The CDR3 DNA is TGTGCCAGCAGCGTAGCTACGGGATCTGGGGCCAACGTCCTGACTTTC. This chain connects TRBV9 to TRBJ2-6, with D possibly being TRBD2 (5 bases). The CDR3 totals 16 residues. Between the trimmed V and J ends, which lost 0 bases and 1 base, there was a span of 8 bases. Germline assignment: CDR1 SGDLS and CDR2 YYNGEE.

The chain recombines TRBV14 with TRBJ2-7; 9 nucleotides agree with TRBD1. There are 16 residues in the CDR3. V trimming: 4 bases; J trimming: 3 bases; junction bases outside the gene matches: 10. CDR1 is SGHDN and CDR2 is FVKESK in the germline V gene. CDR3 nucleotides: TGTGCCAGCAGCCGTCCGGGACAGGGCAACTACTACGAGCAGTACTTC. The encoded protein is CASSRPGQGNYYEQYF.

This clone was found once. This chain connects TRBV29-1 to TRBJ1-1; D may be TRBD1 (5 bases). The germline gives CDR1 SQVTM, CDR2 ANQGSEA. Trimming removed 7 bases at V and 2 bases at J, with 14 bases between. The CDR3 consists of 13 residues. As DNA, the CDR3 is TGCAGCGCCCGAGCGGGGGGAAACACTGAAGCTTTCTTT. As protein: CSARAGGNTEAFF. The variable domain in full, completed from reference TRBV29-1 and TRBJ1-1, reads SAVISQKPSRDICQRGTSLTIQCQVDSQVTMMFWYRQQPGQSLTLIATANQGSEATYESGFVIDKFPISRPNLTFSTLTVSNMSPEDSSIYLCSARAGGNTEAFFGQGTRLTVV.

The CDR3 sequence: CASSSQTGDQETQYF. Written as DNA, the CDR3 is TGCGCCAGCAGCTCGCAGACAGGGGACCAAGAGACCCAGTACTTC. The chain is built from TRBV5-1 and TRBJ2-5; 8 nucleotides line up with TRBD1. This CDR3 region has 15 residues. The V segment lost 3 bases and the J segment 0 bases; nucleotides outside the gene matches: 4. CDR1 SGHRS and CDR2 YFSETQ come from the germline V gene.

This clone is medium-sized (0.01 to 0.1%) within its sample. The chain has TRBV7-3 and TRBJ1-3; D remains unclear. Germline V gene data show CDR1 as SGHTA and CDR2 as FQGTGA. The CDR3 totals 14 residues. Trimming took 6 bases from V and 1 from J, leaving 10 bases between them. The CDR3 nucleotides are TGTGCCAGCAGTGAAACTCTGTCTGGAAACACCATATATTTT. It is translated as CASSETLSGNTIYF.

This chain connects TRBV5-1 to TRBJ1-5, with D hard to call. The CDR3 contains 15 residues. V was trimmed by 5 bases and J by 0 bases, leaving 12 bases between them. Germline-derived CDR1 and CDR2 are SGHRS and YFSETQ. DNA for the CDR3: TGCGCCAGCAGGCGGGAGGCCTATAGCAATCAGCCCCAGCATTTT. Its protein is CASRREAYSNQPQHF.

V is TRBV30 and J is TRBJ1-2; D is perhaps TRBD1 (6 bases). The length of the CDR3 is 14 residues. CDR1 and CDR2 from the germline V gene are GTSNPN and SVGIG (reference sequence). The ends were cut back, 2 bases at V and 4 bases at J, with 14 bases in the middle. CDR3 sequence reads: CAWSQPGHGYGYTF. The CDR3 nucleotides are TGTGCCTGGAGTCAACCGGGACATGGCTATGGCTACACCTTC.

The chain employs TRBV3-1 (or the pseudogene TRBV3-2) and TRBJ1-4; D uncertain. From germline, CDR1 is LGHDT and CDR2 YNNKEL (reference sequence). Trimming cost V 0 bases and J 10 bases, with 15 bases left between them. The CDR3 is 15 residues long. The CDR3 loop reads CASSQEARGSLKLFF. CDR3 bases: TGTGCCAGCAGCCAAGAGGCTCGGGGATCCCTAAAACTGTTTTTT.

This clone has a single count. V usage is TRBV11-3 and J usage is TRBJ2-3; D remains unclear. This CDR3 contains 15 residues. The V end was cut by 5 bases, the J end by 4 bases, with 16 bases between. CDR1 is SGHNT and CDR2 is YENEEA in the germline V gene. DNA of the CDR3: TGTGCCAGCAGCGTCAACACTGGAGAGCCAGATACGCAGTATTTT. Its translation is CASSVNTGEPDTQYF.

The chain links TRBV11-2 to TRBJ2-7; TRBD1 agrees at 7 bases. The length of the CDR3 is 15 residues. Looked up from germline, CDR1 is SGHAT and CDR2 is FQNNGV. V lost 1 base and J lost 2; bases outside the gene matches: 5. The CDR3 reads CASSLGDSPAYEQYF. The CDR3 DNA follows: TGTGCCAGCAGCTTAGGGGACAGTCCTGCCTACGAGCAGTACTTC.

V and J are TRBV10-3 and TRBJ1-1, with D perhaps TRBD1 (6 bases). This CDR3 has 14 residues. Trimming shortened V by 2 bases and J by 0 bases, and 7 bases separated the two germline ends. CDR1 ENHRY and CDR2 SYGVKD come from the germline V gene. The CDR3 here is CAISEGQMNTEAFF. CDR3 in DNA: TGTGCCATCAGTGAGGGACAGATGAACACTGAAGCTTTCTTT.

This clone has a handful of counts. V and J are TRBV7-8 and TRBJ1-5; 12 bases are a match to TRBD1. Germline loops: CDR1 SGHVS, CDR2 FQNEAQ. Trimming took 1 base from V and 7 from J; bases not matched to a gene: 5. This CDR3 spans 16 amino acids. CDR3 nucleotide sequence: TGTGCCAGCAGCTTAGAGGGACAGGGGGCTGAGCAGCCCCAGCATTTT. Protein sequence: CASSLEGQGAEQPQHF.

This chain joins TRBV29-1 and TRBJ2-7; the match to TRBD1 covers 8 bases. The ends lost 3 bases at V and 4 bases at J; junction bases unmatched: 5. Looked up from germline, CDR1 is SQVTM and CDR2 is ANQGSEA. This CDR3 has 13 amino acids. In DNA, the CDR3 is TGCAGCGTTGAGGGACAGGACCATTACGAGCAGTACTTC. This sequence encodes CSVEGQDHYEQYF.

This clone was counted a few times. The chain employs TRBV12-3 or TRBV12-4 and TRBJ2-3; no firm D call. The V end was cut by 1 base, the J end by 10 bases, with 9 bases between. This CDR3 has 12 amino acids. The CDR3 sequence: CASSLGNGPQYF. For the CDR3, the DNA is TGTGCCAGCAGTTTAGGAAACGGTCCGCAGTATTTT.

The chain has TRBV3-1 (or the pseudogene TRBV3-2) and TRBJ2-7; D unclear. The CDR3 has 16 amino acids. Germline CDR1 is LGHDT and CDR2 is YNNKEL (reference sequence). V lost 1 base to trimming and J lost 0 bases, with 13 bases between them. In DNA form, the CDR3 reads TGTGCCAGCAGCCAAGTTCTAGAAACGGGCTCCTACGAGCAGTACTTC. Translation gives CASSQVLETGSYEQYF.